Included here is one TCR beta chain sequence, with context. Its antigen remains unidentified. With the Oncomine TCR Beta short-read assay, DNA from cultured CD4+ T cells was sequenced. TCRdb reprocessed the PCR reads with MiXCR, giving one entry per CDR3 protein. Of 16,000 or so distinct CDR3 sequences listed, about two fifths are singletons. After removal of 6 bases from V and 2 bases from J, the junction contained 11 bases not matched to a gene. This CDR3 region has 18 residues. Looked up from germline, CDR1 is MDHEN and CDR2 is SYDVKM. The data derive from a study of vaccination and CD4 T cells after COVID-19. Findings and caveats of the study: Data came from relatively few convalescent patients and lacked early post-infection timepoints. Detection of a median around 86% of reactive clones in convalescent patients was confined to the period after vaccination. Median SARS-CoV-2-reactive clonotype numbers went up from roughly 21 to 40, but not significantly.

Treatment defined: roughly 10-day PBMC culture with coronavirus spike peptide pools or control peptides (ViraFEST assay). The material sequenced was CD4+ T cells from blood, cultured in vitro, taken after SARS-CoV-2 vaccination. The rearrangement uses TRBV28 and TRBJ2-5; 14 positions match TRBD2. The source is a human donor who had recovered from COVID-19. The DNA for the CDR3 is TGTGCCAGCAGACCCAGACTAGCGGGAGGGAGGGCGCAAGAGACCCAGTACTTC. It specifies CASRPRLAGGRAQETQYF.